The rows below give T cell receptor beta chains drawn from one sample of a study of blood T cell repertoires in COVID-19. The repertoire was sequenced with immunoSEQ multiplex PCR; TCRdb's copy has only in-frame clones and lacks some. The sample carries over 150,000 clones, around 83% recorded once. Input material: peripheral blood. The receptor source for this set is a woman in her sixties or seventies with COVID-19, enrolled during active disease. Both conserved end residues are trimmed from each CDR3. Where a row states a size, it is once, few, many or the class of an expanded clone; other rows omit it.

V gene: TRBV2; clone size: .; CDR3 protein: ASSEAHRTYSTEAF
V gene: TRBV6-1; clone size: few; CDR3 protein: ASSEHFPSTNQPQH
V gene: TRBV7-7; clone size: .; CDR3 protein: ASSLVGRGQETQY
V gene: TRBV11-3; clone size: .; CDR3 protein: ASSLKGINEQF
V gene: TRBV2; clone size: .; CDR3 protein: ASSGGPNYGYT
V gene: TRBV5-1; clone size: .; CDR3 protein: ASSLNGGRTMDEQF
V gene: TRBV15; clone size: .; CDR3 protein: ATSTRDFNYEQY
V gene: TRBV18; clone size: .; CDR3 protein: ASSSQTASSYNSPLH
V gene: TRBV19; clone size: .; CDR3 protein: ASSISGSYSYNEQF
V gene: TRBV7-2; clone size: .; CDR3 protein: ASSLSAGNEKLF
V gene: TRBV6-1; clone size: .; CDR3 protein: ASSETGQGGSWGKLF
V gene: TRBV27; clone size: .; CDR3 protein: ASSRQGYQPQH
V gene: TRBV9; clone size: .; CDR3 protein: ASSVGRGETQY
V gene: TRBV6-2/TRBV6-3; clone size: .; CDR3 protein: ASSYSAGREAF